A single sample is the source of the 5 T cell receptor beta chains below, sequenced in a study of blood T cell repertoires in COVID-19. Clones were sequenced by immunoSEQ multiplex PCR, and TCRdb holds only the in-frame ones, with some missing. The sample records 100,000 or so clones, 84% being singletons. The source material was peripheral blood. The receptor source for this set is a middle-aged man with active or convalescent COVID-19.

V usage is TRBV7-9 and J usage is TRBJ2-3; D may be TRBD1 (5 bases). Germline CDR1 and CDR2: SEHNR and FQNEAQ (reference sequence). The CDR3 loop spans 15 amino acids. V was clipped by 1 base and J by 0 bases, with 8 bases between them. CDR3 in amino acids: CASSLGQPSTDTQYF. The CDR3 DNA is TGTGCCAGCAGCTTAGGACAGCCTAGCACAGATACGCAGTATTTT. The full variable domain, with the rest looked up from reference TRBV7-9 and TRBJ2-3, is DTGVSQNPRHKITKRGQNVTFRCDPISEHNRLYWYRQTLGQGPEFLTYFQNEAQLEKSRLLSDRFSAERPKGSFSTLEIQRTEQGDSAMYLCASSLGQPSTDTQYFGPGTRLTVL.

The chain is built from TRBV6-2 or TRBV6-3 and TRBJ1-2; perhaps TRBD1 as D (6 bases). Germline CDR1 MNHEY, CDR2 SVGEGT. CDR3 length: 13 residues. The V end lost 0 bases, the J end lost 4 bases, and 6 bases lay between the germline ends. The CDR3 DNA reads as TGTGCCAGCAGTTACTCAGGGGGCTATGGCTACACCTTC. As protein: CASSYSGGYGYTF.

The CDR3 bases are TGTGCCAGCAGCTCAAAAAGGCCCGGGGAGGGCGAGCAGTACTTC. This encodes CASSSKRPGEGEQYF. V usage is TRBV7-9 and J usage is TRBJ2-7; 7 bases line up with TRBD2. Germline CDR1 SEHNR, CDR2 FQNEAQ (reference sequence). This CDR3 contains 15 residues. The trim removed 4 bases at V and 6 bases at J, leaving 12 bases unmatched.

This chain connects TRBV6-5 to TRBJ1-3; tentatively, D is TRBD1 (6 bases). Germline lookup yields CDR1 MNHEY and CDR2 SVGAGI. Trimming removed 2 bases at V and 1 base at J, with 12 bases between. The CDR3 consists of 16 residues. The CDR3 region is CASSYGTRASGNTIYF. The CDR3 DNA sequence: TGTGCCAGCAGTTACGGGACAAGAGCGTCTGGAAACACCATATATTTT.

Turning to this clone: Other nucleotide sequences from this sample produce the same CDR3. The chain is built from TRBV18 and TRBJ1-1; TRBD1 is a possible D gene (6 bases). V lost 3 bases and J lost 1, with 6 bases in between. From germline, CDR1 is KGHSH and CDR2 LQKENI. The CDR3 runs to 13 residues. In DNA, the CDR3 is TGTGCCAGCTCACCGACAGGGAACACTGAAGCTTTCTTT. It yields the protein CASSPTGNTEAFF.